These 23 T cell receptor beta chains share one sample of origin, sequenced in a study of OX40 agonist ivuxolimab in advanced cancers. The method was immunoSEQ multiplex PCR; TCRdb's version includes in-frame clones alone and lacks a portion of them. The top ten hold under 6.5% of the sample, which has fewer than 85,000 clones, around 90% seen once. The material sequenced was CD4+ or CD8+ T cells sorted from blood, taken in a trial of the OX40 agonist ivuxolimab. These receptor sequences come from an adult with an advanced solid tumor such as melanoma, head and neck, liver or kidney cancer.

V and J are TRBV4-2 and TRBJ1-4, with D uncertain. CDR3 length equals 14 residues. CDR1 is LGHNA and CDR2 is YNFKEQ in the germline V gene. The V and J ends lost 3 bases and 5 bases respectively, with 10 bases between them. For the CDR3, the DNA is TGTGCCAGCAGCCAGCCAGAATTGAATGAAAAACTGTTTTTT. This codes for CASSQPELNEKLFF.

V gene TRBV7-8 combines with J gene TRBJ2-1, with TRBD2 identical over 9 bases. The CDR3 is made up of 17 amino acids. The J segment lost 5 bases and the V segment lost 7 bases, leaving 15 bases of the junction unmatched. CDR1 and CDR2 (germline): SGHVS, FQNEAQ. CDR3 in amino acids: CASTLGSLAGSHNEQFF. CDR3 nucleotides: TGTGCCAGCACCCTAGGTAGTCTAGCGGGGTCTCACAATGAGCAGTTCTTC.

The chain uses TRBV19 and TRBJ1-2, with a possible D match to TRBD1 (6 bases). Germline V CDR1 and CDR2: LNHDA, SQIVND (reference sequence). The V and J ends lost 7 bases and 1 base respectively, with 22 bases between them. The CDR3 runs to 17 residues. The CDR3 nucleotides are TGTGCCAGTACCCTTGAGGGGGTGGGCCGTTATAACTATGGCTACACCTTC. As protein: CASTLEGVGRYNYGYTF.

The chain recombines TRBV19 with TRBJ1-4; the D gene is possibly TRBD1 (5 bases). The ends were cut back, 3 bases at V and 8 bases at J, with 13 bases in the middle. From germline, CDR1 is LNHDA and CDR2 SQIVND (reference sequence). The CDR3 totals 14 residues. CDR3 bases: TGTGCCAGTAGTATTAGGACGGGGGAAGAAAAACTGTTTTTT. Its translation: CASSIRTGEEKLFF.

The J gene is TRBJ2-4, the V gene TRBV30; D is perhaps TRBD2 (5 bases). Germline-derived CDR1 and CDR2 are GTSNPN and SVGIG (reference sequence). V lost 0 bases and J 2 bases, leaving 8 bases between the germline ends. The CDR3 has 14 amino acids. DNA for the CDR3: TGTGCCTGGAGTGTATCGGGGTCCAAAAACATTCAGTACTTC. Translation: CAWSVSGSKNIQYF.

There are a few counts of this clone. The V and J genes are TRBV19 and TRBJ1-2; no clear D. The CDR3 consists of 12 residues. Germline CDR1 LNHDA, CDR2 SQIVND (reference sequence). Trimming took 6 bases from V and 3 from J, leaving 8 bases between them. The CDR3, as DNA: TGTGCCAGTAGCGGGAATCACTATGGCTACACCTTC. Its translation: CASSGNHYGYTF.

The chain recombines TRBV7-9 with TRBJ2-3, with 7 positions matching TRBD2. This CDR3 has 14 amino acids. Germline V CDR1 and CDR2: SEHNR, FQNEAQ (reference sequence). V lost 5 bases, J lost 1 base, and 3 bases stayed unmatched. The DNA for the CDR3 is TGTGCCAGCAGCGGGAGGGGCGGCACAGATACGCAGTATTTT. This gives the protein CASSGRGGTDTQYF.

This clone was recorded once. V usage is TRBV30 and J usage is TRBJ1-5, with D hard to call. Trimming took 0 bases from V and 2 from J, leaving 11 bases between them. The CDR3 runs to 15 residues. Per the germline V gene, CDR1 is GTSNPN and CDR2 is SVGIG (reference sequence). CDR3 protein: CAWSVRGKRNQPQHF. CDR3 coding DNA: TGTGCCTGGAGTGTACGAGGGAAGCGCAATCAGCCCCAGCATTTT.

The chain joins TRBV19 to TRBJ1-1, with TRBD1 identical over 7 bases. Germline V gene lookup returns CDR1 LNHDA and CDR2 SQIVND (reference sequence). The CDR3 spans 17 residues. The J segment lost 5 bases and the V segment lost 4 bases, leaving 16 bases of the junction unmatched. This chain's CDR3 is CASSNGGRDRVRTEAFF. The CDR3 bases are TGTGCCAGTAGTAACGGAGGCCGCGACAGGGTACGGACTGAAGCTTTCTTT.

The rearrangement links TRBV4-3 to TRBJ1-4; a possible D gene is TRBD1 (6 bases). Trimming shortened V by 0 bases and J by 7 bases, and 9 bases separated the two germline ends. Germline V CDR1 and CDR2: LGHNA, YSLEER. There are 14 residues in the CDR3. The CDR3 DNA reads TGCGCCAGCAGCCAAGAAACAGGGACTGAAAAACTGTTTTTT. The encoded protein is CASSQETGTEKLFF.

This rearrangement joins TRBV6-5 to TRBJ1-1; D gene unclear. The CDR3 covers 14 residues. V lost 5 bases to trimming and J lost 5 bases, with 15 bases between them. Germline values: CDR1 MNHEY, CDR2 SVGAGI. The CDR3 here is CASSLPSSRTEAFF. The DNA for the CDR3 is TGTGCCAGCAGTCTCCCGTCAAGTAGGACTGAAGCTTTCTTT.

The chain combines TRBV29-1 with TRBJ2-1; 10 nucleotides line up with TRBD2. Germline CDR1 SQVTM, CDR2 ANQGSEA. The CDR3 totals 14 residues. Trimming at V came to 5 bases and at J to 2 bases, leaving 3 bases not matched to a gene. The CDR3 reads CSVSGGAAYNEQFF. The CDR3 DNA is TGCAGCGTTAGCGGGGGGGCCGCCTACAATGAGCAGTTCTTC.

In regard to this clone: Its ends do not fully match the called genes, so a read error is possible. The chain joins TRBV7-2 to TRBJ2-1, with a tentative D call TRBD2 (5 bases). This CDR3 contains 13 residues. The germline gives CDR1 SGHTA, CDR2 FQGNSA. The CDR3 loop reads CASSLAEYNEQFF. The DNA for the CDR3 is TGTGCCAGCAGCCTAGCAGAATACAATGAGCAGTTCTTC.

The count of this clone is one. One junction end does not reproduce the germline sequence, and a read error may be involved. The gene calls are TRBV11-3 and TRBJ2-7; D remains ambiguous. Germline CDR1 SGHNT, CDR2 YENEEA. The length of the CDR3 is 10 residues. CDR3 nucleotide sequence: TGTGCCAGCAGCTTGGGCTCTCAAGTTTTC. Translation: CASSLGSQVF. The complete variable domain, with remaining parts taken from reference TRBV11-3 and TRBJ2-7, reads EAGVVQSPRYKIIEKKQPVAFWCNPISGHNTLYWYLQNLGQGPELLIRYENEEAVDDSQLPKDRFSAERLKGVDSTLKIQPAELGDSAVYLCASSLGSQVFGPGTRLTVT.

This clone was counted once. CDR3 nucleotides: TGTGCCAGCAGCTTGTGGCAGTATAGCAATCAGCCCCAGCATTTT. Its translation: CASSLWQYSNQPQHF. This sequence joins TRBV5-5 and TRBJ1-5; unclear D gene. V shed 1 base and J shed 0 bases, with 8 bases lying between them. This CDR3 comprises 15 residues. CDR1 SGHKS and CDR2 YYEKEE come from the germline V gene (reference sequence).

In its sample, this clone was seen once. This chain connects TRBV29-1 to TRBJ2-1; D unresolved. Germline values: CDR1 SQVTM, CDR2 ANQGSEA. Between the trimmed V and J ends, which lost 5 bases and 1 base, there was a span of 9 bases. CDR3 length: 13 residues. CDR3 amino acids: CSVSWGSYNEQFF. The CDR3 DNA reads as TGCAGCGTTAGTTGGGGATCCTACAATGAGCAGTTCTTC.

This clone was found a few times. The rearrangement uses TRBV29-1 and TRBJ2-7; TRBD2 agrees at 14 bases. From germline, CDR1 is SQVTM and CDR2 ANQGSEA. CDR3 length: 15 amino acids. The J segment lost 3 bases and the V segment lost 3 bases, leaving 4 bases of the junction unmatched. CDR3 in DNA: TGCAGCGTTGAGGGGACTAGCGGGAGTGTCTACGAGCAGTACTTC. Residues: CSVEGTSGSVYEQYF.

J is TRBJ2-7 and V is TRBV9, with unresolved D. There are 15 residues in the CDR3. V was clipped by 2 bases and J by 0 bases, with 12 bases between them. Germline V CDR1 and CDR2: SGDLS, YYNGEE. The CDR3 loop is CASSVEPGSSYEQYF. CDR3 in DNA: TGTGCCAGCAGCGTGGAACCAGGCAGCTCCTACGAGCAGTACTTC.

In the case of this clone: The CDR3 does not close with the conserved phenylalanine or tryptophan, likely indicating a read error. The genes are TRBV10-2 and TRBJ1-1; 9 bases match TRBD1. V dropped 3 bases and J dropped 5; count of bases not matched to a gene: 10. Looked up from germline, CDR1 is WSHSY and CDR2 is SAAADI. CDR3 size: 16 residues. CDR3 loop: CASSDDSLTGGTEAFL. The CDR3, as DNA: TGCGCCAGCAGTGACGATTCTTTGACAGGGGGTACTGAAGCTTTCCTT.

The chain couples TRBV19 to TRBJ2-4, with D possibly being TRBD1 or TRBD2 (5 bases each). Per germline, CDR1 LNHDA and CDR2 SQIVND (reference sequence). The V gene lost 4 bases and the J gene lost 4 bases, with 8 bases spanning the gap. The CDR3 extends over 13 amino acids. The CDR3 loop reads CASSRDGKNIQYF. The CDR3 DNA is TGTGCCAGTAGTAGGGACGGAAAAAACATTCAGTACTTC.

The CDR3 is CASSFRGGTGELFF. The DNA of the CDR3 is TGTGCCAGCAGCTTCAGGGGTGGGACCGGGGAGCTGTTTTTT. This sequence joins TRBV5-6 and TRBJ2-2, with a possible D match to TRBD1 (6 bases). CDR3 size: 14 residues. Between the trimmed V and J ends, which lost 2 bases and 5 bases, there was a span of 10 bases. From germline, CDR1 is SGHDT and CDR2 YYEEEE.

The chain carries TRBV18 and TRBJ2-3, with D unclear. CDR1 and CDR2 from the germline V gene are KGHSH and LQKENI. The V and J ends lost 4 bases and 2 bases respectively, with 1 base between them. The CDR3 is made up of 11 amino acids. As DNA, the CDR3 is TGTGCCAGCTCACTCACAGATACGCAGTATTTT. Translation gives CASSLTDTQYF.

CDR3 bases: TGTGCCAGTGGGACAGGGGGGAATCAGCCCCAGCATTTT. Translating it yields CASGTGGNQPQHF. The gene calls are TRBV19 and TRBJ1-5, with TRBD1 identical over 11 bases. This CDR3 spans 13 amino acids. V lost 8 bases to trimming and J lost 4 bases; unmatched junction nucleotides: 1. CDR1 is LNHDA, CDR2 SQIVND, per germline (reference sequence).